Here is one T cell receptor beta chain with its context. The data originate from a study of blood T cell repertoires in COVID-19. Turning to the study itself: T cells, B-cell-depleted T cells, or PBMCs supplied cDNA or gDNA.

Germline V lookup: CDR1 DFQATT, CDR2 SNEGSKA (reference sequence). The CDR3 length is 11 residues. The V and J ends lost 4 bases and 6 bases respectively, with 9 bases between them. Sequencing was performed with immunoSEQ multiplex PCR; in TCRdb, only in-frame clones are kept and a portion is missing. The data show some 250,000 clones, over 70% seen once. The chain employs TRBV20-1 and TRBJ1-2; TRBD1 is a possible D gene (6 bases). This clonotype was sampled from a woman older than 75 with acute or convalescent COVID-19. Sequencing was carried out using peripheral blood. CDR3: CSATRGNGYTF. In DNA form, the CDR3 reads TGCAGTGCTACCAGGGGAAATGGCTACACCTTC.